The entry that follows covers one T cell receptor (beta chain) sequence. The antigen is not known. TCRdb's table, derived via immunoSEQ multiplex PCR, lists solely in-frame clones and lacks some. Of 35,000 to 45,000 clones in the sample, about 73% were seen once. This specimen comes from a study of memory CD4+ T cells and cytomegalovirus serostatus. Turning to the study itself: Healthy Belgian adult donors included several CMV-positive and some 24 CMV-negative people. Study results and caveats: CD4+ memory repertoires contained about two fifths of the roughly 160 reported CMV TCRbeta sequences.

V was trimmed by 5 bases and J by 6 bases, leaving 9 bases between them. CDR3 size: 12 residues. Germline assignment: CDR1 SGHNT and CDR2 YENEEA. The sort gate was single viable CD3+CD4+CD8-CD45RO+ cells for memory CD4+ T cells. Serostatus was set by detecting CMV pp150, pp28, p38, p52 IgG. Total CD4+ T cells were enriched by CD4 positive selection. The receptor comes from an adult in good health and CMV-seronegative. The chain is built from TRBV11-3 and TRBJ2-3; D is possibly TRBD2 (6 bases). The sample consisted of memory CD4+ T cells from blood. The CDR3 coding sequence is TGTGCCAGCAGCCCTAGCGCGGATACGCAGTATTTT. This sequence encodes CASSPSADTQYF.